The 21 T cell receptor beta chains in this list originate from one sample, sequenced in a study of radiation and T cells in renal cell carcinoma. Time point here: baseline pretreatment blood. Treatment in this sample: 15 Gy SBRT to primary tumor, nephrectomy 4 weeks later. Only in-frame clones appear in the TCRdb table, and some are missing; sequencing was by immunoSEQ multiplex PCR. Here the sample spans about 95,000 clones, about 86% being singletons. The starting material was blood, obtained from a patient whose treatment included radiotherapy and nephrectomy. The receptors originated from a man in his fifties or sixties with renal cell carcinoma.

V is TRBV7-9 and J is TRBJ2-4; 7 nucleotides match TRBD2. The V gene's germline CDR1 is SEHNR and CDR2 FQNEAQ (reference sequence). Unmatched junction bases numbered 17, after V lost 4 bases and J lost 2 bases. The CDR3 has 19 amino acids. The CDR3 sequence is CASSSTYRDLGGTKNIQYF. The DNA for the CDR3 is TGTGCCAGCAGCTCGACCTACCGGGACTTGGGGGGGACCAAAAACATTCAGTACTTC. The full variable domain, with the rest looked up from reference TRBV7-9 and TRBJ2-4, is DTGVSQNPRHKITKRGQNVTFRCDPISEHNRLYWYRQTLGQGPEFLTYFQNEAQLEKSRLLSDRFSAERPKGSFSTLEIQRTEQGDSAMYLCASSSTYRDLGGTKNIQYFGAGTRLSVL.

The V gene is TRBV5-4, the J gene TRBJ2-1; 7 bases map to TRBD2. The V gene's germline CDR1 is SGHNT and CDR2 YYREEE (reference sequence). With V trimmed by 1 base and J by 4 bases, 5 bases remained unmatched. The CDR3 contains 15 residues. CDR3 nucleotide sequence: TGTGCCAGCAGCTTGCGGCAGCGGGGATACAATGAGCAGTTCTTC. Its translation is CASSLRQRGYNEQFF.

CDR3 in DNA: TGTGCCAGCTCCTTGGGACTAGCGGTCACAGATACGCAGTATTTT. Its translation: CASSLGLAVTDTQYF. The chain has TRBV18 and TRBJ2-3; 11 nucleotides match TRBD2. This CDR3 has 15 residues. The V gene's germline CDR1 is KGHSH and CDR2 LQKENI. V lost 6 bases and J lost 2; bases outside the gene matches: 4.

J is TRBJ1-5 and V is TRBV19; D possibly corresponds to TRBD1 (6 bases). Germline V gene sequence: CDR1 LNHDA, CDR2 SQIVND (reference sequence). The V and J ends lost 3 bases and 6 bases respectively, with 21 bases between them. The CDR3 loop spans 17 amino acids. This CDR3 is CASSISLGGGGGQPQHF. CDR3 in DNA: TGTGCCAGTAGTATCTCTCTGGGAGGAGGGGGAGGTCAGCCCCAGCATTTT.

The chain uses TRBV18 and TRBJ1-1; D is ambiguous. CDR1 and CDR2 from the germline V gene are KGHSH and LQKENI. The length of the CDR3 is 13 residues. V gave up 0 bases and J gave up 6 bases, with 8 bases separating them. CDR3 protein: CASSPPSGPEAFF. CDR3 in DNA: TGTGCCAGCTCACCACCTTCGGGCCCTGAAGCTTTCTTT.

The V gene is TRBV10-3, the J gene TRBJ2-7, with 9 bases matching TRBD2. J gave up 5 bases and V 10 bases, and 9 bases lay outside the gene matches. Germline values: CDR1 ENHRY, CDR2 SYGVKD. This CDR3 comprises 13 residues. The CDR3 loop is CATGASGANEQYF. Written as DNA, the CDR3 is TGTGCCACCGGGGCTAGCGGGGCTAACGAGCAGTACTTC.

Comments on this clone: One junction end disagrees with the germline gene, perhaps due to a read error. The V and J genes are TRBV10-3 and TRBJ1-3; D ambiguous. This CDR3 has 13 amino acids. Per germline, CDR1 ENHRY and CDR2 SYGVKD. This CDR3 is CAIERETGNTIYF. The CDR3 DNA is TGTGCCATCGAGCGGGAGACTGGTAACACCATATATTTT.

The rearrangement joins TRBV30 to TRBJ2-3, with D tentatively TRBD2 (6 bases). Germline values: CDR1 GTSNPN, CDR2 SVGIG (reference sequence). This CDR3 comprises 12 residues. Trimming stripped 5 bases from V and 4 bases from J, with 10 bases between. The CDR3 nucleotides read TGTGCCTGGGGGGGGTATTCAGATACGCAGTATTTT. Translation gives CAWGGYSDTQYF.

The V call is TRBV5-1, the J call TRBJ2-2; D gene uncertain. CDR1 SGHRS and CDR2 YFSETQ come from the germline V gene. V was clipped by 1 base and J by 4 bases, with 8 bases between them. The CDR3 length is 14 residues. CDR3 sequence: CASSLSPSTGELFF. The CDR3 DNA follows: TGCGCCAGCAGCTTGTCGCCCTCCACCGGGGAGCTGTTTTTT.

The chain is built from TRBV6-5 and TRBJ1-6, with D unclear. The CDR3 runs to 13 residues. Between the trimmed V and J ends, which lost 4 bases and 15 bases, there was a span of 16 bases. Germline-derived CDR1 and CDR2 are MNHEY and SVGAGI. The CDR3 reads CASSFTDRRGLHF. CDR3 bases: TGTGCCAGCAGTTTTACCGACCGCCGCGGCCTCCACTTT.

J is TRBJ2-7 and V is TRBV28, with D tentatively TRBD2 (5 bases). With 5 bases removed from V and 0 bases from J, the gap between germline ends came to 14 bases. Germline V gives CDR1 MDHEN, CDR2 SYDVKM. The length of the CDR3 is 15 residues. This CDR3 is CASSDTSTHSYEQYF. CDR3 nucleotide sequence: TGTGCCAGCAGTGATACTAGTACCCACTCCTACGAGCAGTACTTC.

The chain couples TRBV2 to TRBJ1-2, with D possibly being TRBD1 (5 bases). Trimming took 2 bases from V and 7 from J, leaving 11 bases between them. The CDR3 contains 13 residues. The germline V gene encodes CDR1 SNHLY and CDR2 FYNNEI. The CDR3 DNA follows: TGTGCCAGCAGTGAATTCAGGGAGGGTGGCTACACCTTC. It translates to CASSEFREGGYTF.

The count of this clone is one. Compared with germline, one end of the junction differs, possibly owing to a read error. The chain uses TRBV7-7 and TRBJ2-5; 12 nucleotides line up with TRBD2. The CDR3 length is 17 residues. CDR1 and CDR2 from the germline V gene are SSHAT and FNYEAQ (reference sequence). CDR3 in DNA: TGTGCTAGCAGCTTAGAGGCTAGCGGGGGGGCCGGAGAGACCCAGTACTTC. It yields the protein CASSLEASGGAGETQYF.

The gene calls are TRBV7-2 and TRBJ1-2, with D possibly TRBD1 on 5 matching bases. V lost 5 bases to trimming and J lost 0 bases, with 13 bases between them. The CDR3 has 15 amino acids. Germline-derived CDR1 and CDR2 are SGHTA and FQGNSA. CDR3 in amino acids: CASSAQGDTNYGYTF. In DNA, the CDR3 is TGTGCCAGCAGCGCTCAAGGGGATACTAACTATGGCTACACCTTC.

The gene calls are TRBV19 and TRBJ1-2; D gene unclear. The CDR3 spans 12 residues. V gave up 5 bases and J gave up 8 bases, with 12 bases separating them. CDR1 LNHDA and CDR2 SQIVND come from the germline V gene (reference sequence). As DNA, the CDR3 is TGTGCCAGTAGTTCTGAGGTGGGGGGCTACACCTTC. Translating it yields CASSSEVGGYTF.

The genes are TRBV29-1 and TRBJ2-5; TRBD2 aligns across 8 bases. CDR1 and CDR2 (germline): SQVTM, ANQGSEA. The length of the CDR3 is 13 residues. The V gene end was trimmed by 5 bases and the J gene end by 5 bases; junction bases not matched to a gene: 7. The CDR3 spells CSVPGTSLETQYF. The CDR3 DNA follows: TGCAGCGTTCCCGGGACTAGTTTGGAGACCCAGTACTTC.

The chain employs TRBV5-6 and TRBJ2-7; 10 nucleotides match TRBD2. This CDR3 has 15 amino acids. CDR1 SGHDT and CDR2 YYEEEE come from the germline V gene. V shed 4 bases and J 6 bases; nucleotides not matched to a gene: 10. The CDR3 is CASSPRTSGIAEQYF. The CDR3 nucleotides are TGTGCCAGCAGCCCCCGGACTAGCGGCATCGCCGAGCAGTACTTC.

V gene TRBV18 combines with J gene TRBJ2-2; 8 bases fit TRBD1. The germline CDR1 and CDR2 sequences are KGHSH and LQKENI. V trimming: 2 bases; J trimming: 5 bases; junction bases outside the gene matches: 7. CDR3 length: 16 amino acids. For the CDR3, the DNA is TGTGCCAGCTCACCAATCCAGGGGGCGAGGACCGGGGAGCTGTTTTTT. This gives the protein CASSPIQGARTGELFF.

The rearrangement links TRBV5-1 to TRBJ2-2; D remains ambiguous. V gave up 6 bases and J gave up 6 bases, with 6 bases separating them. The CDR3 is 11 amino acids. The germline CDR1 and CDR2 sequences are SGHRS and YFSETQ. CDR3 in DNA: TGCGCCAGCACCCAATCCGGGGAGCTGTTTTTT. This gives the protein CASTQSGELFF.

The CDR3 region is CASHDRSSYNSPLHF. CDR3 DNA: TGTGCCAGTCATGACAGGAGCTCCTATAATTCACCCCTCCACTTT. V gene TRBV6-1 combines with J gene TRBJ1-6; D perhaps matches TRBD1 (6 bases). Germline CDR1 MNHNS, CDR2 SASEGT. The length of the CDR3 is 15 residues. The V gene lost 9 bases and the J gene lost 0 bases, with 12 bases spanning the gap.

V and J are TRBV5-4 and TRBJ2-1, with 9 positions matching TRBD2. CDR3 size: 15 residues. CDR1 and CDR2 from the germline V gene are SGHNT and YYREEE (reference sequence). The V segment lost 6 bases and the J segment 8 bases; nucleotides outside the gene matches: 12. The CDR3 DNA follows: TGTGCCAGCAATGGGGGAGCGGGAGGTAAGGATGAGCAGTTCTTC. Its protein product is CASNGGAGGKDEQFF.